The TCR beta chain described here comes from a study of blood T cell repertoires in COVID-19. CDR1 is SGHVS and CDR2 is FQNEAQ in the germline V gene. CDR3 length equals 17 residues. V shed 4 bases and J shed 3 bases, with 22 bases lying between them. The assay was immunoSEQ multiplex PCR, and TCRdb's table has in-frame clones only and misses some. The table shows 150,000 to 200,000 clones, with more than 85% occurring only once. What was sequenced was PBMCs or T cells enriched from blood (not recorded which). The chain uses TRBV7-8 and TRBJ2-7; maybe TRBD2 (6 bases). This receptor was taken from a human donor with acute COVID-19. The donor label of this sample is uncertain. As DNA, the CDR3 is TGTGCCAGCAGCTCCCTCGGGGGTCATCAGGACGTCTACGAGCAGTACTTC. It specifies CASSSLGGHQDVYEQYF. Variable domain in full (rest from reference TRBV7-8 and TRBJ2-7): GAGVSQSPRYKVAKRGQDVALRCDPISGHVSLFWYQQALGQGPEFLTYFQNEAQLDKSGLPSDRFFAERPEGSVSTLKIQRTQQEDSAVYLCASSSLGGHQDVYEQYFGPGTRLTVT.